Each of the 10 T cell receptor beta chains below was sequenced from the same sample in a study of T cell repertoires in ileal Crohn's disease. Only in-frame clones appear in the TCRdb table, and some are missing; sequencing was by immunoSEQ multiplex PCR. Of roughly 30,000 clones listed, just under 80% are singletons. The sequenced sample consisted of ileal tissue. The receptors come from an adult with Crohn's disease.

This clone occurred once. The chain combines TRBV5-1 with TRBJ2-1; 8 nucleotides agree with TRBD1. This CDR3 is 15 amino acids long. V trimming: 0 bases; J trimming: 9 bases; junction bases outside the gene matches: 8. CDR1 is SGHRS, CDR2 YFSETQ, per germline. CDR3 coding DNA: TGCGCCAGCAGCTTGGGGCAGGGGGCACGAGTTGAGCAGTTCTTC. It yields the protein CASSLGQGARVEQFF.

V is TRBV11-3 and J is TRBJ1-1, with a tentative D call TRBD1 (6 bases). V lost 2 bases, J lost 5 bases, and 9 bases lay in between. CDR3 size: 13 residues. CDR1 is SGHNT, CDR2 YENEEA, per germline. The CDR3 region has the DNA TGTGCCAGCAGCTTATACAGGGTTACTGAAGCTTTCTTT. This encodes CASSLYRVTEAFF.

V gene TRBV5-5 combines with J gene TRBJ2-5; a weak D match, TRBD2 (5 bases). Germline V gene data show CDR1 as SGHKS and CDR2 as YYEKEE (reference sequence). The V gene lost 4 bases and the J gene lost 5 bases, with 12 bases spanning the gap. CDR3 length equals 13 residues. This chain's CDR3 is CASSLPRGETQYF. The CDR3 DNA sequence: TGTGCCAGCAGCCTGCCTCGCGGGGAGACCCAGTACTTC.

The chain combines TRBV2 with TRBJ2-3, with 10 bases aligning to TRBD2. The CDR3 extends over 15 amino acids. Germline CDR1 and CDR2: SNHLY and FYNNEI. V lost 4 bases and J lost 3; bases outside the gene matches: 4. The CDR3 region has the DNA TGTGCCAGCAGTGGGACTAGCGGAGAGACAGATACGCAGTATTTT. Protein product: CASSGTSGETDTQYF. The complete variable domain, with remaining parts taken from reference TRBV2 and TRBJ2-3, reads EPEVTQTPSHQVTQMGQEVILRCVPISNHLYFYWYRQILGQKVEFLVSFYNNEISEKSEIFDDQFSVERPDGSNFTLKIRSTKLEDSAMYFCASSGTSGETDTQYFGPGTRLTVL.

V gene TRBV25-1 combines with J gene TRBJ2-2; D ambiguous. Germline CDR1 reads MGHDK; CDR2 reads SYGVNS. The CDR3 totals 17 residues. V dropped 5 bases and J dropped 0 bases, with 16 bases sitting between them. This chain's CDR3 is CASSTLAEDSNTGELFF. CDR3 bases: TGTGCCAGCAGTACCCTGGCCGAAGATTCGAACACCGGGGAGCTGTTTTTT. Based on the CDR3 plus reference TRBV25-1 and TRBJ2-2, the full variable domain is EADIYQTPRYLVIGTGKKITLECSQTMGHDKMYWYQQDPGMELHLIHYSYGVNSTEKGDLSSESTVSRIRTEHFPLTLESARPSHTSQYLCASSTLAEDSNTGELFFGEGSRLTVL.

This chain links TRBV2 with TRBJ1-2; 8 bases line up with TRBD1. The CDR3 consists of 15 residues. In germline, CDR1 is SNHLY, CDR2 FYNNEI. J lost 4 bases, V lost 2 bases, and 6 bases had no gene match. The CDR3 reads CASSEQAGGVYGYTF. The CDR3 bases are TGTGCCAGCAGTGAACAGGCAGGGGGCGTCTATGGCTACACCTTC.

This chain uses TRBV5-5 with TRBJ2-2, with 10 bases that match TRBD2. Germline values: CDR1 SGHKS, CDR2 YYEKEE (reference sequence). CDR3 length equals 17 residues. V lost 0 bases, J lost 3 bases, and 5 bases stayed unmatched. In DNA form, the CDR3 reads TGTGCCAGCAGCTTGGGGCTAGCGGGGGTTTACACCGGGGAGCTGTTTTTT. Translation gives CASSLGLAGVYTGELFF.

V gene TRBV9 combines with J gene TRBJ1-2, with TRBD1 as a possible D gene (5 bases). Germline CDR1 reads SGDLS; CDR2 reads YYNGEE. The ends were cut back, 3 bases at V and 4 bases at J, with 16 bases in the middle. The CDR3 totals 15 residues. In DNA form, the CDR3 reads TGTGCCAGCAGCGCCCAGGGAGGGTATCGCTATGGCTACACCTTC. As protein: CASSAQGGYRYGYTF.

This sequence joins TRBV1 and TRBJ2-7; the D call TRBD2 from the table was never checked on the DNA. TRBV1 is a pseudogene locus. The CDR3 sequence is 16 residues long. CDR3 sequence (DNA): TGCACCAGCAGCCAAGGGATACCGGGAGGGCCCGGCGAGCAGTACTTC. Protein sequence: CTSSQGIPGGPGEQYF.

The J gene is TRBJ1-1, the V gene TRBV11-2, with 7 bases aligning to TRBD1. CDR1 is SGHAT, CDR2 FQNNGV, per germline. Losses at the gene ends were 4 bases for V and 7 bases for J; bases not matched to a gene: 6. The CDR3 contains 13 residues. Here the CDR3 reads CASSSSPGGEAFF. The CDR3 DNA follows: TGTGCCAGCAGCTCTAGTCCAGGGGGTGAAGCTTTCTTT.